This T cell receptor (beta chain) derives from a study of CD8 T cell repertoires and HIV-1 epitope variants. About the research overall: Epitopes were three Gag families plus Nef HW9 and YT9. 1M T cells were kept uncultured as a baseline.

TCRdb's copy holds only in-frame clones and misses some; the assay was immunoSEQ multiplex PCR. The repertoire consists of thousands of clones, with nearly 70% occurring once and the leading ten covering 45% to 55%. Concerning this clone itself: Its matching antigen is unknown.

General study findings and limits: This assay reports beta chains of antigen-expanded cells, not T cell function.

Germline V gene sequence: CDR1 MGHRA, CDR2 YSYEKL. V gave up 3 bases and J gave up 1 base, with 12 bases separating them. The CDR3 has 15 residues. The sample consisted of cultured CD8+ T cells derived from PBMCs. The chain couples TRBV4-1 to TRBJ2-5; D may be TRBD1 (5 bases). The clonotype comes from a male donor with HIV. CDR3 sequence reads: CASSQLDSVQETQYF. CDR3 sequence (DNA): TGCGCCAGCAGCCAGTTAGACAGCGTCCAAGAGACCCAGTACTTC.